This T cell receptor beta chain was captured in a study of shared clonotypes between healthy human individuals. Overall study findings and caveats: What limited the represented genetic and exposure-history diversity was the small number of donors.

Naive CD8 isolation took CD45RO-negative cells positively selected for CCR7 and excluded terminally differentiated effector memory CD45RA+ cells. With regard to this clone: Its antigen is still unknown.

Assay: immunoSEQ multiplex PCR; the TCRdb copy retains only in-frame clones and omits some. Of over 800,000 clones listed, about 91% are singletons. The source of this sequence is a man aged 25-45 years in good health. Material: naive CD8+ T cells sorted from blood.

Written as DNA, the CDR3 is TGTGCCAGCCGACTTAGCGGGAGTGCCTACGAGCAGTACTTC. Translated, it gives CASRLSGSAYEQYF. V gene TRBV27 combines with J gene TRBJ2-7; TRBD2 aligns across 9 bases. The length of the CDR3 is 14 residues. Losses at the gene ends were 8 bases for V and 2 bases for J; bases not matched to a gene: 7. The germline CDR1 and CDR2 sequences are MNHEY and SMNVEV (reference sequence).